This T cell receptor (beta chain) is drawn from a study of post-analysis software for immune sequencing data. Overall study: Patients with relapsing-remitting, secondary progressive and progressive-relapsing multiple sclerosis courses were all represented. General study points: Normalized Chao1 diversity in multiple sclerosis patients fell significantly below that of controls.

About this clonotype: Antigen specificity is unknown.

Included in the TCR beta cDNA libraries were unique molecular identifiers. Each CDR3 protein gets one entry after TCRdb re-called the PCR reads with MiXCR. The sample carries some 690,000 distinct CDR3 sequences, approximately 60% recorded once. The sample comprised blood. The source of this sequence is a girl aged 2-10 years with multiple sclerosis.

As DNA, the CDR3 is TGTGCCAGCAGCTTAACGTCCAGCAGTAGCTCCTACGAGCAGTACTTC. Its protein is CASSLTSSSSSYEQYF. The chain is built from TRBV7-3 and TRBJ2-7; D is ambiguous. The CDR3 is made up of 16 amino acids. V was shortened by 0 bases and J by 0 bases, with 12 bases between the two germline ends. Germline-derived CDR1 and CDR2 are SGHTA and FQGTGA.